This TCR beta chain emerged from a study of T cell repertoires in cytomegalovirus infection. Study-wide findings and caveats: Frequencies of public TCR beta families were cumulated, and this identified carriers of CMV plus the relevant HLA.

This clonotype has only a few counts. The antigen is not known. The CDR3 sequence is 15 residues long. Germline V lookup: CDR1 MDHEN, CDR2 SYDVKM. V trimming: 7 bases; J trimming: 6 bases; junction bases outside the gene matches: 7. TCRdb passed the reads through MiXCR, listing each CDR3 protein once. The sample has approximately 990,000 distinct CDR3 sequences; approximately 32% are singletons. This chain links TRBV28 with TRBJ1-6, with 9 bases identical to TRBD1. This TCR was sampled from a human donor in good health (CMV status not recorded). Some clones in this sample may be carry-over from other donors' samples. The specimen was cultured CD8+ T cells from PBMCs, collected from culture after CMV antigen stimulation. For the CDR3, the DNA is TGTGCCAGCACCAAGACAGGGGGATCTAATTCACCCCTCCACTTT. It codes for CASTKTGGSNSPLHF.